This TCR beta chain came from a study of blood T cell repertoires in COVID-19. In germline, CDR1 is SGHAT, CDR2 FQNNGV. The CDR3 is 16 residues long. The V segment lost 5 bases and the J segment 1 base; nucleotides outside the gene matches: 7. Here immunoSEQ multiplex PCR was the method, and the copy in TCRdb shows in-frame clones only, minus some. The sample gives 140,000 to 150,000 clones, around 80% of which show up once; more than 4% is in the top ten. The receptor comes from a woman aged 45-59 years with acute or convalescent COVID-19. V and J are TRBV11-2 and TRBJ2-1, with 8 positions matching TRBD2. Sequencing was carried out using peripheral blood. The CDR3 coding sequence is TGTGCCAGCAGCATCCTCGCGGGGGGTTCCTACAATGAGCAGTTCTTC. Translated: CASSILAGGSYNEQFF. Using reference TRBV11-2 and TRBJ2-1 for the parts outside the CDR3, the full variable domain is EAGVAQSPRYKIIEKRQSVAFWCNPISGHATLYWYQQILGQGPKLLIQFQNNGVVDDSQLPKDRFSAERLKGVDSTLKIQPAKLEDSAVYLCASSILAGGSYNEQFFGPGTRLTVL.